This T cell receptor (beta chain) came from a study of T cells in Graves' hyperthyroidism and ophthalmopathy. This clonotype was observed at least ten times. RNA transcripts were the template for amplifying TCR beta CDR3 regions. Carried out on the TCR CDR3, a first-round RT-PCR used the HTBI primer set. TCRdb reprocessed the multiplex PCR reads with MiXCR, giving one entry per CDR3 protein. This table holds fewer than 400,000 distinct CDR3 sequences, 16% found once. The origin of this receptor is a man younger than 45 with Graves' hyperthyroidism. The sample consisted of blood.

The CDR3 loop reads CASGSGTTDSNQPQHF. The CDR3 coding sequence is TGTGCTAGTGGTTCAGGGACAACCGATAGCAATCAGCCCCAGCATTTT. This chain uses TRBV12-5 with TRBJ1-5; D is perhaps TRBD1 (6 bases). This CDR3 is 16 amino acids long. Looked up from germline, CDR1 is LGHNT and CDR2 is FRNRAP. Trimming removed 4 bases from V and 0 bases from J, with 13 bases in between. The whole variable domain, filled in from reference TRBV12-5 and TRBJ1-5, reads DARVTQTPRHKVTEMGQEVTMRCQPILGHNTVFWYRQTMMQGLELLAYFRNRAPLDDSGMPKDRFSAEMPDATLATLKIQPSEPRDSAVYFCASGSGTTDSNQPQHFGDGTRLSIL.